Below, 32 T cell receptor beta chains from the same sample are listed, as sequenced in a study of shared clonotypes between healthy human individuals (dated by TCRdb to about 2020). Libraries were made using the immunoSEQ multiplex PCR assay. TCRdb took over this immuneACCESS table, retaining in-frame rearrangements with V and J assigned. Such tables are incomplete; in checked studies, under half of the missing clones stem from an unresolved V gene, and the remainder is unexplained. Across this sample there are about a million clones, with more than 60% seen only once. The ten largest make up over 1.3% of the sample. Sequencing was done on a sample of memory CD4+ T cells sorted from blood. What the cell subset or site label conveys for this sample: CD45RA-negative fraction. These receptor sequences come from a man in his late teens or twenties in good health.

This clone was detected a few times. The chain joins TRBV6-1 to TRBJ1-4; D may be TRBD1 (6 bases). This CDR3 has 13 residues. Trimming took off 4 bases at V and 4 bases at J, with 7 bases between the two ends. Germline V gene sequence: CDR1 MNHNS, CDR2 SASEGT. CDR3 sequence: CASSGQDNEKLFF. CDR3 sequence (DNA): TGTGCCAGCAGTGGACAGGATAATGAAAAACTGTTTTTT.

The chain recombines TRBV6-4 with TRBJ1-5; D is unresolved. CDR1 MRHNA and CDR2 SNTAGT come from the germline V gene. The CDR3 sequence is 14 residues long. V lost 4 bases to trimming and J lost 2 bases, with 9 bases between them. The CDR3, as DNA: TGTGCCAGCAGTGCCCAGGCCGGCAATCAGCCCCAGCATTTT. Its translation: CASSAQAGNQPQHF.

The chain employs TRBV5-1 and TRBJ2-7, with TRBD2 matching over 10 bases. This CDR3 is built from 17 residues. V dropped 3 bases and J dropped 6; count of bases not matched to a gene: 15. Germline CDR1 and CDR2: SGHRS and YFSETQ. DNA for the CDR3: TGCGCCAGCAGCTCGGGATACCTATCTAGCGGGAGCTTCGAGCAGTACTTC. Translated: CASSSGYLSSGSFEQYF. Variable domain in full (rest from reference TRBV5-1 and TRBJ2-7): KAGVTQTPRYLIKTRGQQVTLSCSPISGHRSVSWYQQTPGQGLQFLFEYFSETQRNKGNFPGRFSGRQFSNSRSEMNVSTLELGDSALYLCASSSGYLSSGSFEQYFGPGTRLTVT.

V and J are TRBV6-5 and TRBJ1-1; 11 bases line up with TRBD1. In germline, CDR1 is MNHEY, CDR2 SVGAGI. Losses at the gene ends were 5 bases for V and 7 bases for J; bases not matched to a gene: 9. This CDR3 is 15 amino acids long. Here the CDR3 reads CASSARTGGRYEAFF. The CDR3 DNA follows: TGTGCCAGCAGTGCTCGGACAGGGGGCCGATATGAAGCTTTCTTT.

The chain has TRBV19 and TRBJ2-4; 7 bases match TRBD1. The CDR3 sequence is 13 residues long. V gave up 11 bases and J gave up 8 bases; unmatched junction bases: 12. CDR1 and CDR2 (germline): LNHDA, SQIVND (reference sequence). CDR3 in DNA: TGTGCCTCCCAGCCCCGGACAGGAGACATTCAGTACTTC. Amino acid sequence: CASQPRTGDIQYF. The full variable domain, with the rest looked up from reference TRBV19 and TRBJ2-4, is DGGITQSPKYLFRKEGQNVTLSCEQNLNHDAMYWYRQDPGQGLRLIYYSQIVNDFQKGDIAEGYSVSREKKESFPLTVTSAQKNPTAFYLCASQPRTGDIQYFGAGTRLSVL.

This clone has a handful of counts. The V call is TRBV5-1, the J call TRBJ2-5; perhaps TRBD2 as D (5 bases). In germline, CDR1 is SGHRS, CDR2 YFSETQ. The CDR3 has 16 amino acids. The V end was cut by 4 bases, the J end by 0 bases, with 16 bases between. CDR3 sequence: CASSPQVLAHQETQYF. In DNA form, the CDR3 reads TGCGCCAGCAGCCCCCAGGTGCTAGCCCACCAAGAGACCCAGTACTTC.

The chain recombines TRBV6-5 with TRBJ2-3, with 15 bases aligning to TRBD2. Losses at the gene ends were 5 bases for V and 14 bases for J; bases not matched to a gene: 11. The CDR3 loop spans 15 amino acids. CDR1 and CDR2 (germline): MNHEY, SVGAGI. The CDR3: CASSKGLAGGIGWYF. In nucleotides, the CDR3 is TGTGCCAGCAGTAAGGGACTAGCGGGAGGTATAGGATGGTATTTT.

This clone was picked up a small number of times. The chain uses TRBV20-1 and TRBJ1-1; D call uncertain. CDR1 is DFQATT and CDR2 is SNEGSKA in the germline V gene (reference sequence). The CDR3 extends over 11 amino acids. The V and J ends lost 3 bases and 8 bases respectively, with 10 bases between them. CDR3 sequence (DNA): TGCAGTGCTAGTAGGGCGGGGGAAGCTTTCTTT. Translation: CSASRAGEAFF.

CDR3 amino acids: CATSTGTNEKLFF. DNA for the CDR3: TGTGCCACCTCGACAGGAACTAATGAAAAACTGTTTTTT. The chain links TRBV10-3 to TRBJ1-4, with D possibly matching TRBD1 (6 bases). CDR3 length equals 13 residues. Trimming pared 10 bases from V and 1 base from J, leaving 10 bases between. Germline V lookup: CDR1 ENHRY, CDR2 SYGVKD.

The genes are TRBV5-1 and TRBJ2-5, with 7 bases fitting TRBD2. Germline V gene lookup returns CDR1 SGHRS and CDR2 YFSETQ. The CDR3 totals 13 residues. Trimming removed 7 bases from V and 4 bases from J; junction bases left unmatched: 7. The CDR3 sequence is CASFMGLRETQYF. The CDR3 DNA follows: TGCGCCAGCTTTATGGGACTACGAGAGACCCAGTACTTC. Together with reference TRBV5-1 and TRBJ2-5, the CDR3 gives the full variable domain: KAGVTQTPRYLIKTRGQQVTLSCSPISGHRSVSWYQQTPGQGLQFLFEYFSETQRNKGNFPGRFSGRQFSNSRSEMNVSTLELGDSALYLCASFMGLRETQYFGPGTRLLVL.

This clone was counted at least ten times. J is TRBJ1-2 and V is TRBV6-1; 8 nucleotides match TRBD1. Germline CDR1 and CDR2: MNHNS and SASEGT. This CDR3 region has 15 residues. J was trimmed by 4 bases and V by 7 bases; bases with no gene match: 11. In DNA form, the CDR3 reads TGTGCCAGCATCCGTGGGACAGGTGGTCTCTATGGCTACACCTTC. It specifies CASIRGTGGLYGYTF.

The gene calls are TRBV30 and TRBJ2-1; 7 bases agree with TRBD2. J was trimmed by 4 bases and V by 2 bases; bases with no gene match: 5. Per the germline V gene, CDR1 is GTSNPN and CDR2 is SVGIG (reference sequence). The CDR3 loop spans 14 amino acids. As DNA, the CDR3 is TGTGCCTGGAGTCGAGCGGGGCAATACAATGAGCAGTTCTTC. Translated: CAWSRAGQYNEQFF. The variable domain in full, completed from reference TRBV30 and TRBJ2-1, reads SQTIHQWPATLVQPVGSPLSLECTVEGTSNPNLYWYRQAAGRGLQLLFYSVGIGQISSEVPQNLSASRPQDRQFILSSKKLLLSDSGFYLCAWSRAGQYNEQFFGPGTRLTVL.

The chain recombines TRBV12-5 with TRBJ2-1, with 12 bases lining up with TRBD2. The CDR3 is made up of 17 amino acids. Germline CDR1 LGHNT, CDR2 FRNRAP. Trimming at V came to 0 bases and at J to 2 bases, leaving 2 bases not matched to a gene. The CDR3 region is CASGLVLAGGPYNEQFF. For the CDR3, the DNA is TGTGCTAGTGGTTTGGTCCTAGCGGGAGGGCCCTACAATGAGCAGTTCTTC.

This sequence joins TRBV7-9 and TRBJ2-6, with D possibly being TRBD1 (6 bases). The germline CDR1 and CDR2 sequences are SEHNR and FQNEAQ (reference sequence). The CDR3 covers 19 residues. The V and J ends lost 5 bases and 0 bases respectively, with 20 bases between them. The CDR3 here is CASSTLRDRLISGANVLTF. The CDR3 bases are TGTGCCAGCAGCACCCTTCGAGACAGGTTAATCTCTGGGGCCAACGTCCTGACTTTC.

The chain links TRBV5-1 to TRBJ1-3, with D hard to call. The CDR3 extends over 17 amino acids. Trimming removed 5 bases from V and 0 bases from J, with 18 bases in between. CDR1 and CDR2 from the germline V gene are SGHRS and YFSETQ. The CDR3 DNA reads TGCGCCAGCAGTTTCTCCGATGGACGGAGCTCTGGAAACACCATATATTTT. It encodes CASSFSDGRSSGNTIYF.

The chain employs TRBV5-4 and TRBJ1-1; a possible D gene is TRBD1 (6 bases). There are 14 residues in the CDR3. The V gene's germline CDR1 is SGHNT and CDR2 YYREEE (reference sequence). V was cut by 6 bases and J by 6 bases, with 18 bases left in between. The DNA of the CDR3 is TGTGCCAGCACCGAGGGGGGCGTTCCGCCTGAAGCTTTCTTT. Its translation is CASTEGGVPPEAFF.

This clone appeared once. V gene TRBV6-1 combines with J gene TRBJ2-3, with 11 bases fitting TRBD2. Looked up from germline, CDR1 is MNHNS and CDR2 is SASEGT. Trimming removed 6 bases from V and 5 bases from J; junction bases left unmatched: 7. The length of the CDR3 is 15 residues. This CDR3 reads CASSPTGTSGDTQYF. As DNA, the CDR3 is TGTGCCAGCAGCCCCACCGGGACTAGCGGAGATACGCAGTATTTT.

V is TRBV19 and J is TRBJ2-2; 11 bases are shared with TRBD1. The CDR3 covers 14 residues. V lost 7 bases and J lost 6; bases outside the gene matches: 4. Germline CDR1 LNHDA, CDR2 SQIVND (reference sequence). As DNA, the CDR3 is TGTGCCAGTATGCCGGGACAGGGGGCCGGGGAGCTGTTTTTT. It yields the protein CASMPGQGAGELFF.

The V gene is TRBV7-9, the J gene TRBJ2-6; D perhaps matches TRBD1 (5 bases). The V end was cut by 4 bases, the J end by 2 bases, with 9 bases between. This CDR3 comprises 15 residues. Germline V gene sequence: CDR1 SEHNR, CDR2 FQNEAQ (reference sequence). CDR3 in DNA: TGTGCCAGCAGCTCAGGGTTAGCTGGGGCCAACGTCCTGACTTTC. Translation gives CASSSGLAGANVLTF.

The chain combines TRBV30 with TRBJ2-3; D possibly corresponds to TRBD1 (5 bases). Trimming removed 2 bases at V and 4 bases at J, with 16 bases between. Germline CDR1 is GTSNPN and CDR2 is SVGIG (reference sequence). The CDR3 consists of 15 residues. CDR3 sequence reads: CAWSSLRRGPDTQYF. The CDR3 nucleotides read TGTGCCTGGAGTTCTCTTCGTAGGGGCCCAGATACGCAGTATTTT.

The J gene is TRBJ2-5, the V gene TRBV4-1; no clear D gene. Germline lookup yields CDR1 MGHRA and CDR2 YSYEKL. V lost 0 bases and J lost 5, with 13 bases in between. There are 15 residues in the CDR3. The CDR3 region has the DNA TGCGCCAGCAGCCAAGATCACTTAAGTTGGGAGACCCAGTACTTC. It yields the protein CASSQDHLSWETQYF.

The chain is built from TRBV5-6 and TRBJ1-6, with 10 bases matching TRBD1. Unmatched junction bases numbered 4, after V lost 0 bases and J lost 7 bases. There are 16 residues in the CDR3. The germline gives CDR1 SGHDT, CDR2 YYEEEE. DNA of the CDR3: TGTGCCAGCAGCTTGGGACAGGGGGCTGGGAATTCACCCCTCCACTTT. Encoded protein: CASSLGQGAGNSPLHF.

On this clone itself: The junction and the germline gene differ at one end; a read error may be behind it. The V and J genes are TRBV5-1 and TRBJ2-1; 8 nucleotides match TRBD2. The germline gives CDR1 SGHRS, CDR2 YFSETQ. The CDR3 is 15 amino acids. The CDR3 protein is CASSPRGGRGNEQFF. The CDR3 coding sequence is TGTGCCAGCAGCCCACGGGGGGGCCGGGGCAATGAGCAGTTCTTC.

To note about this clone: Germline is not matched at one junction end, which may reflect a read error. V gene TRBV7-7 combines with J gene TRBJ2-3; TRBD1 agrees at 11 bases. The CDR3 covers 15 residues. Germline V gene lookup returns CDR1 SSHAT and CDR2 FNYEAQ (reference sequence). The CDR3 coding sequence is TGTGCTAGCAGCCCAGGGACAGGGGGGACAGATACGCAGTATTTT. Translating gives CASSPGTGGTDTQYF.

V and J are TRBV30 and TRBJ2-3, with D maybe TRBD2 (7 bases). Deletions cut 8 bases from V and 0 bases from J, with 18 bases between. The CDR3 sequence is 15 residues long. From germline, CDR1 is GTSNPN and CDR2 SVGIG (reference sequence). CDR3 sequence: CAARRGGWSTDTQYF. Written as DNA, the CDR3 is TGTGCCGCACGGAGGGGGGGTTGGAGCACAGATACGCAGTATTTT.

The rearrangement joins TRBV5-5 to TRBJ1-2; 7 bases are a match to TRBD1. CDR1 SGHKS and CDR2 YYEKEE come from the germline V gene (reference sequence). The CDR3 covers 15 residues. V was pared by 4 bases and J by 2 bases, with 8 bases of the junction left unmatched. CDR3 protein: CASSPGQGENYGYTF. The CDR3 DNA reads TGTGCCAGCAGCCCGGGGCAGGGGGAGAACTATGGCTACACCTTC.

The rearrangement joins TRBV27 to TRBJ2-7, with 8 bases identical to TRBD1. The CDR3 totals 14 residues. V dropped 2 bases and J dropped 5; count of bases not matched to a gene: 5. Germline-derived CDR1 and CDR2 are MNHEY and SMNVEV (reference sequence). This CDR3 is CASSLGTGHNEQYF. CDR3 nucleotides: TGTGCCAGCAGTTTAGGGACAGGTCATAACGAGCAGTACTTC.

This clone was seen once. The chain couples TRBV5-1 to TRBJ2-5, with 7 bases matching TRBD2. The CDR3 consists of 16 residues. CDR1 is SGHRS and CDR2 is YFSETQ in the germline V gene. V gave up 1 base and J gave up 2 bases; unmatched junction bases: 8. The DNA of the CDR3 is TGCGCCAGCAGCTTGACGGGAGGACCGCTTCAAGAGACCCAGTACTTC. Its protein is CASSLTGGPLQETQYF.

This chain uses TRBV10-3 with TRBJ2-7; 12 bases align to TRBD1. Germline V CDR1 and CDR2: ENHRY, SYGVKD. The CDR3 is 13 residues long. With V trimmed by 8 bases and J by 10 bases, 9 bases remained unmatched. CDR3 coding DNA: TGTGCCATCGGACCCGGGACAGGGGGCAGCCAGTACTTC. Translation gives CAIGPGTGGSQYF.

The chain recombines TRBV6-5 with TRBJ1-1; 7 bases agree with TRBD1. Germline V gene lookup returns CDR1 MNHEY and CDR2 SVGAGI. The CDR3 is 14 residues long. With 6 bases clipped from V and 5 bases from J, the junction kept 9 bases outside the gene matches. In DNA form, the CDR3 reads TGTGCCAGCAGCGTAACAGGGGAATTAACTGAAGCTTTCTTT. Amino acid sequence: CASSVTGELTEAFF.

This clone was seen more than once but under ten times. The chain couples TRBV28 to TRBJ2-5; 7 bases align to TRBD1. This CDR3 region has 13 residues. The V gene's germline CDR1 is MDHEN and CDR2 SYDVKM. V shed 3 bases, J shed 2 bases, and the junction held 0 bases outside the gene matches. The chain's CDR3 is CASSLGQQETQYF. The CDR3 DNA follows: TGTGCCAGCAGTTTGGGACAGCAAGAGACCCAGTACTTC.

The CDR3 nucleotides read TGTGCCAGCAGCGCCGGGACAGCCTCTTACAATGAGCAGTTCTTC. As protein: CASSAGTASYNEQFF. This chain joins TRBV7-9 and TRBJ2-1, with TRBD1 matching over 7 bases. Germline V gene lookup returns CDR1 SEHNR and CDR2 FQNEAQ (reference sequence). The CDR3 sequence is 15 residues long. The ends lost 5 bases at V and 4 bases at J; junction bases unmatched: 8.